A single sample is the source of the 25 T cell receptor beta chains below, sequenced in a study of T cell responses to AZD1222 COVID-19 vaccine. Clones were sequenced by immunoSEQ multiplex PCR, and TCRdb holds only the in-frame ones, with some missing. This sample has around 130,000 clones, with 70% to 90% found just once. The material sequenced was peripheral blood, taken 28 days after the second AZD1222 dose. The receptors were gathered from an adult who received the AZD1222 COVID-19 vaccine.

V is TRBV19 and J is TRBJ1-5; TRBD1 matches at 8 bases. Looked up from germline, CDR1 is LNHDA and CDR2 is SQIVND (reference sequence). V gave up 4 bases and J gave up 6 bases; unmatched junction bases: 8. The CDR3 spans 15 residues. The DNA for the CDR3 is TGTGCCAGTAGTACGAATGACAGGGGAGGTCAGCCCCAGCATTTT. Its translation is CASSTNDRGGQPQHF.

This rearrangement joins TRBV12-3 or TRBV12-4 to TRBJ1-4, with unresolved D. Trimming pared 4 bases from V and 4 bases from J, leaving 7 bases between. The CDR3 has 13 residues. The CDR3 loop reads CASSSARNEKLFF. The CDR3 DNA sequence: TGTGCCAGCAGTTCGGCCCGTAATGAAAAACTGTTTTTT.

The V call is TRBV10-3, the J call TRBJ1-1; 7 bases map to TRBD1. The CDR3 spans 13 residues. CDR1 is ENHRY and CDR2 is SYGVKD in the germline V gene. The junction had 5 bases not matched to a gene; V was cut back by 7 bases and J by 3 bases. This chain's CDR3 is CAIMTGQDTEAFF. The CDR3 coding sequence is TGTGCCATCATGACCGGACAGGACACTGAAGCTTTCTTT.

The CDR3 nucleotides read TGCAGTGCCAGTGGGGAAAGGGTTGCTAACTATGGCTACACCTTC. The encoded protein is CSASGERVANYGYTF. The chain combines TRBV20-1 with TRBJ1-2; unclear D gene. CDR3 length: 15 amino acids. Germline lookup yields CDR1 DFQATT and CDR2 SNEGSKA (reference sequence). Deletions cut 6 bases from V and 0 bases from J, with 17 bases between.

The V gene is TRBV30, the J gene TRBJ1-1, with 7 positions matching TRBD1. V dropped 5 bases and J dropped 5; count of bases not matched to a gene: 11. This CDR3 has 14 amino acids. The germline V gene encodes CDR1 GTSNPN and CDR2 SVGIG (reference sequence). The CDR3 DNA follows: TGTGCCTGGGCTCGTTGGGCAGGGGGGACTGAAGCTTTCTTT. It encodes CAWARWAGGTEAFF.

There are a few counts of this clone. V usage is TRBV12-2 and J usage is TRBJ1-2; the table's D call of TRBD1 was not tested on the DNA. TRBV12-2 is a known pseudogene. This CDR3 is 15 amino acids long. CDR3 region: CASRPGGWTDYGYTF. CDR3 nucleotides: TGTGCAAGTCGCCCAGGGGGGTGGACAGACTATGGCTACACCTTC.

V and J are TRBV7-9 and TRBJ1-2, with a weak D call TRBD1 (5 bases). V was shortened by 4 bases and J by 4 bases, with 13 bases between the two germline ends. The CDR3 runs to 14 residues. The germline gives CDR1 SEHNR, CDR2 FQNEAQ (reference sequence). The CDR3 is CASSSIQGGYGYTF. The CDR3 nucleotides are TGTGCCAGCAGCTCGATTCAGGGTGGCTATGGCTACACCTTC.

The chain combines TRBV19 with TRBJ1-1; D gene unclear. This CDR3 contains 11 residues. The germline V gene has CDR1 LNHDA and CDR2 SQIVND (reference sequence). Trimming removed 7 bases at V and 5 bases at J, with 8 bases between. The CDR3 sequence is CASKKSTEAFF. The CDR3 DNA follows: TGTGCCAGTAAAAAAAGTACTGAAGCTTTCTTT.

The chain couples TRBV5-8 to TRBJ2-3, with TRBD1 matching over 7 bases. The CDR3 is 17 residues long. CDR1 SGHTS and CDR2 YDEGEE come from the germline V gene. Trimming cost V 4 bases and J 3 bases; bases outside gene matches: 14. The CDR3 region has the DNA TGTGCCAGCAGCACTACCCCGACAGGGATAATGACAGATACGCAGTATTTT. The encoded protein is CASSTTPTGIMTDTQYF.

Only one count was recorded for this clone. CDR3 nucleotides: TGTGCCTGCACAGGGGGCGTGCCCTATGGCTACACCTTC. Residues: CACTGGVPYGYTF. The chain has TRBV19 and TRBJ1-2, with TRBD1 matching 9 bases. V lost 11 bases, J lost 4 bases, and 8 bases stayed unmatched. The CDR3 totals 13 residues. Germline values: CDR1 LNHDA, CDR2 SQIVND (reference sequence).

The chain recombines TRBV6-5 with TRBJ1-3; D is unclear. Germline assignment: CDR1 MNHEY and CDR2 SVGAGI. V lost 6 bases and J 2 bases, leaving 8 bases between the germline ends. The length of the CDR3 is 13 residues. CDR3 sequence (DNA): TGTGCCAGCAGACCCGAGGCTGGAAACACCATATATTTT. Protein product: CASRPEAGNTIYF.

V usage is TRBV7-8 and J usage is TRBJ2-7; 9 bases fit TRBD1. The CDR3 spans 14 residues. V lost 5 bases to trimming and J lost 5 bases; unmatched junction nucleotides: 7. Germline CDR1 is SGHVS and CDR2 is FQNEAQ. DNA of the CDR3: TGTGCCAGCAGCCTCGGGACAGGGTTCCACGAGCAGTACTTC. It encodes CASSLGTGFHEQYF.

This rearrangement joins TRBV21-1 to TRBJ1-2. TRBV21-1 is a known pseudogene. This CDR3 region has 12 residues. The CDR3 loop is CASSEGLGGYTF. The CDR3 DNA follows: TGTGCCAGCAGCGAGGGCCTGGGGGGCTACACCTTC.

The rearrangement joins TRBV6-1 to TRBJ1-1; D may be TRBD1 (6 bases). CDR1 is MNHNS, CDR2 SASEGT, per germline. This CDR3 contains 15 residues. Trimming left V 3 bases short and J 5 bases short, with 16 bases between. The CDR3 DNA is TGTGCCAGCAGTGACCCTGGGAGGGGGGGAACTGAAGCTTTCTTT. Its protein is CASSDPGRGGTEAFF.

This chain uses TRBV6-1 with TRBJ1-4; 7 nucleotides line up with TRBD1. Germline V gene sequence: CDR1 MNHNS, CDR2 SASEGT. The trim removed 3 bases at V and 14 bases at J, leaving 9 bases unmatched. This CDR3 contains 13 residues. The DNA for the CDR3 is TGTGCCAGCAGTGACCGAAACAGGGGATGTCTGTTTTTT. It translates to CASSDRNRGCLFF.

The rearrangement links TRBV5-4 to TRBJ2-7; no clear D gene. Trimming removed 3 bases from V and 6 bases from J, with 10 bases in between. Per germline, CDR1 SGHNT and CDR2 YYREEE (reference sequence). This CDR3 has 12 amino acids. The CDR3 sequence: CASSWASGEQYF. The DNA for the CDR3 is TGTGCCAGCAGCTGGGCGAGTGGCGAGCAGTACTTC.

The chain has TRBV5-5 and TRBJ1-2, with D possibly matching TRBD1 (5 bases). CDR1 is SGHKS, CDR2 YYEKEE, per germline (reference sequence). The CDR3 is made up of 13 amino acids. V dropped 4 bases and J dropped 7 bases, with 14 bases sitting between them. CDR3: CASSQPGGTGYTF. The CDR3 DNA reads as TGTGCCAGCAGCCAACCGGGAGGGACTGGCTACACCTTC.

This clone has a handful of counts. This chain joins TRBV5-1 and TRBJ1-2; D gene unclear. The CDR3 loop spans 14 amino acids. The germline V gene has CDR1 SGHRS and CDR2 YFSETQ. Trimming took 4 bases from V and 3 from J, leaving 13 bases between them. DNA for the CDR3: TGCGCCAGCAGCCCCGGGTCGGACCACTATGGCTACACCTTC. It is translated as CASSPGSDHYGYTF.

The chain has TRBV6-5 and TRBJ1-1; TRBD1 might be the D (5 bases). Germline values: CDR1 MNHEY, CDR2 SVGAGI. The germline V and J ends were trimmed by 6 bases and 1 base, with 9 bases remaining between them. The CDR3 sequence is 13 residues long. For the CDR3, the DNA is TGTGCCAGCAGGGGTACAGGGAACACTGAAGCTTTCTTT. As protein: CASRGTGNTEAFF.

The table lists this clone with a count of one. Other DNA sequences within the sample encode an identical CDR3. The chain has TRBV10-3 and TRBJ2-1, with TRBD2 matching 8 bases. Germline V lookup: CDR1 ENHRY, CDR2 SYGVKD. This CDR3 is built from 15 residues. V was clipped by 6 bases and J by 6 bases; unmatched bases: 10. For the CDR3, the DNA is TGTGCCATCAGCGACGACAGCGGGGGACCCAATGAGCAGTTCTTC. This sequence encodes CAISDDSGGPNEQFF.

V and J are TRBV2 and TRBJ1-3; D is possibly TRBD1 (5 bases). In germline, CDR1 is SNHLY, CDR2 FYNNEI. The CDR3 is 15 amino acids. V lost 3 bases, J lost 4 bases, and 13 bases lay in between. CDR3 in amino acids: CASSEGHFSGNTIYF. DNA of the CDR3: TGTGCCAGCAGTGAGGGGCACTTCTCCGGAAACACCATATATTTT.

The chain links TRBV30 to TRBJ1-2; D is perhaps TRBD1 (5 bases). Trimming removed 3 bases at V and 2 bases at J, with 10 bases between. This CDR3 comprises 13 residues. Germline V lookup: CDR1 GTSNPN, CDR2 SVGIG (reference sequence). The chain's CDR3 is CAWRYGANYGYTF. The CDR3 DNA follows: TGTGCCTGGAGGTACGGGGCCAACTATGGCTACACCTTC.

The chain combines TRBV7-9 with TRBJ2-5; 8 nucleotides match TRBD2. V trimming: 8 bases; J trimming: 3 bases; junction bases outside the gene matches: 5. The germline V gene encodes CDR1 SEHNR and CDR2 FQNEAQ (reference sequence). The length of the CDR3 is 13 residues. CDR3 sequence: CASRGLAKETQYF. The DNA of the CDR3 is TGTGCCAGCCGAGGACTAGCAAAAGAGACCCAGTACTTC.

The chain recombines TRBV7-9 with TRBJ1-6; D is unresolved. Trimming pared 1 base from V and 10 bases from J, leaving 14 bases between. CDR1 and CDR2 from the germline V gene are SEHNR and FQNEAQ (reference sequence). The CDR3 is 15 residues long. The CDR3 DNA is TGTGCCAGCAGCTTAGGTCGTCAGAGGAAATCACCCCTCCACTTT. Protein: CASSLGRQRKSPLHF. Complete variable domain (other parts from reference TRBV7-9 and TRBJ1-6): DTGVSQNPRHKITKRGQNVTFRCDPISEHNRLYWYRQTLGQGPEFLTYFQNEAQLEKSRLLSDRFSAERPKGSFSTLEIQRTEQGDSAMYLCASSLGRQRKSPLHFGNGTRLTVT.

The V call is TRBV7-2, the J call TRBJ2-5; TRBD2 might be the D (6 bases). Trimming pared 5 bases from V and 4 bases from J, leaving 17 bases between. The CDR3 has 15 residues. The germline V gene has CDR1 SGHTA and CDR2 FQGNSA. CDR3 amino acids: CASSPAGPGRETQYF. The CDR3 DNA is TGTGCCAGCAGCCCCGCGGGGCCAGGGAGAGAGACCCAGTACTTC.